Shown below are 7 T cell receptor beta chains from a single sample sequenced in a study of cytomegalovirus exposure and HLA in healthy donors. PCR involved 60 Vbeta and 13 Jbeta primers. Sequencing used immunoSEQ multiplex PCR; TCRdb keeps in-frame clones, though not all of them. The table lists 130,000 or so clones, roughly 80% of them singletons. The sample was PBMCs. Receptors were obtained from a man between 40 and 49 years old in good health and CMV-seronegative.

This chain uses TRBV5-4 with TRBJ2-5; D remains unclear. Germline loops: CDR1 SGHNT, CDR2 YYREEE (reference sequence). The V end was cut by 9 bases, the J end by 5 bases, with 14 bases between. The CDR3 is 12 amino acids. This CDR3 reads CATQAPRETQYF. For the CDR3, the DNA is TGTGCCACCCAGGCCCCAAGGGAGACCCAGTACTTC. Based on the CDR3 plus reference TRBV5-4 and TRBJ2-5, the full variable domain is ETGVTQSPTHLIKTRGQQVTLRCSSQSGHNTVSWYQQALGQGPQFIFQYYREEENGRGNFPPRFSGLQFPNYSSELNVNALELDDSALYLCATQAPRETQYFGPGTRLLVL.

V usage is TRBV7-8 and J usage is TRBJ1-5; maybe TRBD1 (6 bases). V lost 7 bases and J lost 4, with 20 bases in between. Germline loops: CDR1 SGHVS, CDR2 FQNEAQ. This CDR3 is built from 16 residues. In DNA, the CDR3 is TGTGCCAGCACCCCTACGGGGGGCAGGGTTAATCAGCCCCAGCATTTT. Residues: CASTPTGGRVNQPQHF.

The V call is TRBV5-5, the J call TRBJ1-2, with TRBD1 matching over 7 bases. V was clipped by 4 bases and J by 2 bases; unmatched bases: 2. This CDR3 comprises 13 residues. Germline assignment: CDR1 SGHKS and CDR2 YYEKEE (reference sequence). The CDR3 protein is CASSAGQNYGYTF. The CDR3 DNA reads TGTGCCAGCAGCGCGGGACAGAACTATGGCTACACCTTC.

This rearrangement joins TRBV18 to TRBJ1-5; D uncertain. Trimming pared 3 bases from V and 4 bases from J, leaving 4 bases between. The V gene's germline CDR1 is KGHSH and CDR2 LQKENI. The CDR3 has 12 residues. The CDR3, as DNA: TGTGCCAGCTCACCCTATAATCAGCCCCAGCATTTT. Translating gives CASSPYNQPQHF.

The chain links TRBV11-2 to TRBJ2-7, with 8 bases aligning to TRBD1. Germline lookup yields CDR1 SGHAT and CDR2 FQNNGV. The junction had 5 bases not matched to a gene; V was cut back by 5 bases and J by 2 bases. The CDR3 extends over 14 amino acids. The CDR3 DNA follows: TGTGCCAGCAGCCCAAGACAGGGGACCTACGAGCAGTACTTC. The encoded protein is CASSPRQGTYEQYF.

This sequence joins TRBV6-6 and TRBJ1-5; D uncertain. Trimming took off 6 bases at V and 2 bases at J, with 11 bases between the two ends. The germline V gene encodes CDR1 MNHNY and CDR2 SVGAGI (reference sequence). This CDR3 has 14 amino acids. CDR3 region: CASRDAGGNQPQHF. The CDR3 DNA reads as TGTGCCAGCAGGGACGCCGGGGGCAATCAGCCCCAGCATTTT.

The rearrangement joins TRBV4-3 to TRBJ1-6; TRBD1 aligns across 8 bases. V gave up 0 bases and J gave up 10 bases; unmatched junction bases: 2. The CDR3 loop spans 14 amino acids. Germline loops: CDR1 LGHNA, CDR2 YSLEER. CDR3 nucleotide sequence: TGCGCCAGCAGCCAAGACAGGGGGCAATCACCCCTCCACTTT. Encoded protein: CASSQDRGQSPLHF.